The T cell receptor (beta chain) described here comes from a study of shared clonotypes between healthy human individuals. Broader study findings: It was only blood that was sampled, and tissue repertoires likely differ. A generally larger estimated richness was seen in naive subsets than in memory subsets.

Original methodology: ImmunoSEQ gave junction-only sequences without quality scores, so filtering differed. The data were produced by immunoSEQ multiplex PCR, yet TCRdb's version contains in-frame clones alone and is incomplete. Clonal size and the V and J genes are those of that table, whereas D and trimming came from the DNA. The table includes over 700,000 clones, around 70% detected once. The CDR3 sequence is 14 residues long. CDR1 and CDR2 (germline): MNHNY, SVGAGI (reference sequence). V was shortened by 5 bases and J by 6 bases, with 14 bases between the two germline ends. This clone was found a few times. Its antigen remains unknown.

This sequence joins TRBV6-6 and TRBJ2-1; D may correspond to TRBD1 or TRBD2 (6 bases each). Sequencing used memory CD4+ T cells sorted from blood. Noted subset: CD45RA-negative fraction. The TCR originated in a woman in her 30s in good health. The CDR3 protein is CASSPQGRRNEQFF. As DNA, the CDR3 is TGTGCCAGCAGTCCCCAGGGGAGGCGCAATGAGCAGTTCTTC.